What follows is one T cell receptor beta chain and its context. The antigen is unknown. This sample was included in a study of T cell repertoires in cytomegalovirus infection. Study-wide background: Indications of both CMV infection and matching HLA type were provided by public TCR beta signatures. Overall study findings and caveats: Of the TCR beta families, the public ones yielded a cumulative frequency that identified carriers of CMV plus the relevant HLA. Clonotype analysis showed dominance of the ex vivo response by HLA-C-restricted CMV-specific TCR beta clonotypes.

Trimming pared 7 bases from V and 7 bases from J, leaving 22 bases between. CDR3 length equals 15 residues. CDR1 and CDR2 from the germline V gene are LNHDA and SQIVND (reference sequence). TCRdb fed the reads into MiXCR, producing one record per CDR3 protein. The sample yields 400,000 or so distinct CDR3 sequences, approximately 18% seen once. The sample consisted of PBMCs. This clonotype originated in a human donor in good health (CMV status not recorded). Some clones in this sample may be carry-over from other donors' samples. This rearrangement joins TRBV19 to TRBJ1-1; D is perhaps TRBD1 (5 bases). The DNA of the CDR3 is TGTGCCAGTAAGGGGCAGGGAGTGCGAAGAGGTGAAGCTTTCTTT. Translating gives CASKGQGVRRGEAFF.